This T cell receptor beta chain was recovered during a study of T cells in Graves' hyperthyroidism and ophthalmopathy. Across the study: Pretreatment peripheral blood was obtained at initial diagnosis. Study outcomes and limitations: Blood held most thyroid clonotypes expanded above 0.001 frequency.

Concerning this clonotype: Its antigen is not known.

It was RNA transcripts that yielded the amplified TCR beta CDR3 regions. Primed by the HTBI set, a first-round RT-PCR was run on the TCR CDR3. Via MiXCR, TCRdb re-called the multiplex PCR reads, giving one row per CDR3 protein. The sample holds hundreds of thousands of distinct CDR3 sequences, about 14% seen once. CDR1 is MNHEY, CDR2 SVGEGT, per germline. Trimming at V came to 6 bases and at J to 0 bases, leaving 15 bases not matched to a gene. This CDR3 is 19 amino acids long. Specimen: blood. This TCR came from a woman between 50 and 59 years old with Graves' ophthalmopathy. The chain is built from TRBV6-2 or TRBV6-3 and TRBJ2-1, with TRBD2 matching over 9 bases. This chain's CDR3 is CASSPPGGGRASSYNEQFF. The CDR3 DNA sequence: TGTGCCAGCAGCCCCCCTGGGGGCGGGAGGGCGAGCTCCTACAATGAGCAGTTCTTC.